These T cell receptor beta chains were read from a single sample in a study of siplizumab effects on memory and regulatory T cells. The assay was immunoSEQ multiplex PCR, and TCRdb's table has in-frame clones only and misses some. The data hold tens of thousands of clones, with about 90% observed a single time. Sequencing was carried out using Tregs sorted from blood. Receptor source: a human donor in good health. Both conserved end residues are part of each CDR3. The D gene is left open where the match is weak. Size values are once, few and many counts, or a class for expanded clones, and some rows have none.

clone_size,v_call,cdr3_length,j_call,d_call,cdr3_aa,cdr3_nt
.,TRBV28,15,TRBJ2-1,.,CASSPLDSFNNEQFF,TGTGCCAGCAGTCCCCTGGACAGTTTTAACAATGAGCAGTTCTTC
once,TRBV9,14,TRBJ2-1,.,CASSYSMTNNEQFF,TGTGCCAGCAGCTACTCTATGACCAACAATGAGCAGTTCTTC
.,TRBV5-4,16,TRBJ1-2,.,CASSLAGGRGNYGYTF,TGTGCCAGCAGCTTAGCTGGGGGTCGGGGAAACTATGGCTACACCTTC
medium-sized,TRBV4-1,14,TRBJ1-5,.,CASRGRGFNQPQHF,TGCGCCAGCCGAGGGCGGGGATTTAATCAGCCCCAGCATTTT
.,TRBV5-6,15,TRBJ2-5,TRBD1,CASSKPDRVWETQYF,TGTGCCAGCAGCAAACCAGACAGGGTTTGGGAGACCCAGTACTTC
once,TRBV11-3,13,TRBJ2-7,.,CASSPTGLGEQYF,TGTGCCAGCAGCCCAACCGGATTGGGTGAGCAGTACTTC
.,TRBV5-1,16,TRBJ1-1,TRBD1,CASSLGYRQGNTEAFF,TGCGCCAGCAGCTTGGGTTACCGACAGGGGAACACTGAAGCTTTCTTT
.,TRBV7-8,16,TRBJ2-3,.,CASSHSGEGGADTQYF,TGTGCCAGCAGCCATTCAGGGGAGGGTGGGGCAGATACGCAGTATTTT
.,TRBV4-2,16,TRBJ1-1,.,CASSPYLVPGTTEAFF,TGTGCCAGCAGCCCTTACCTTGTACCGGGTACTACTGAAGCTTTCTTT
.,TRBV7-8,19,TRBJ1-2,.,CASSLVFWVSDSSNYGYTF,TGTGCCAGCAGCTTAGTTTTTTGGGTATCGGACTCTAGTAACTATGGCTACACCTTC
few,TRBV4-1,13,TRBJ2-7,.,CASSQRNSYEQYF,TGCGCCAGCAGCCAACGAAACTCCTACGAGCAGTACTTC
medium-sized,TRBV28,13,TRBJ2-7,.,CASSYRQAYEQYF,TGTGCCAGCAGTTATAGACAGGCCTACGAGCAGTACTTC
.,TRBV25-1,13,TRBJ2-7,TRBD2,CASRTSGTYEQYF,TGTGCCAGCAGGACTAGCGGGACTTACGAGCAGTACTTC
.,TRBV30,13,TRBJ2-3,.,CAWSLALTDTQYF,TGTGCCTGGAGTTTGGCACTGACAGATACGCAGTATTTT
.,TRBV30,15,TRBJ2-1,.,CALTVGTATYNEQFF,TGTGCCTTGACCGTAGGGACGGCCACCTACAATGAGCAGTTCTTC
.,TRBV4-1,13,TRBJ2-5,.,CASSRGGVETQYF,TGCGCCAGCAGCCGGGGCGGGGTGGAGACCCAGTACTTC
once,TRBV6-6,13,TRBJ1-2,.,CASSYGQRYGYTF,TGTGCCAGCAGTTACGGACAGCGCTATGGCTACACCTTC
.,TRBV5-4,16,TRBJ2-7,TRBD2,CASSSRTSGNSYEQYF,TGTGCCAGCAGCTCCAGGACTAGCGGGAACTCCTACGAGCAGTACTTC
few,TRBV18,16,TRBJ2-7,TRBD2,CASSPPTSGGSYEQYF,TGTGCCAGCTCACCACCGACTAGCGGGGGATCCTACGAGCAGTACTTC
.,TRBV28,15,TRBJ2-1,.,CASSPLGRGLDEQFF,TGTGCCAGCAGTCCTTTAGGGCGGGGTCTGGATGAGCAGTTCTTC
.,TRBV7-2,15,TRBJ2-4,TRBD2,CASSLGGAGGNIQYF,TGTGCCAGCAGCCTCGGGGGAGCGGGGGGAAACATTCAGTACTTC
.,TRBV5-5,13,TRBJ1-2,.,CASSRTINYGYTF,TGTGCCAGCAGCCGTACGATTAACTATGGCTACACCTTC
.,TRBV6-5,14,TRBJ1-5,.,CASSYSGGNQPQHF,TGTGCCAGCAGTTACTCGGGAGGCAATCAGCCCCAGCATTTT
.,TRBV28,13,TRBJ2-7,TRBD1,CASGDSLSYEQYF,TGTGCCAGCGGGGACAGTCTTTCCTACGAGCAGTACTTC
.,TRBV19,11,TRBJ1-2,.,CASTHEGGYTF,TGTGCCAGTACCCATGAGGGTGGCTACACCTTC
.,TRBV19,17,TRBJ2-1,TRBD2,CASRPLTPTSGNNEQFF,TGTGCCAGTAGGCCCCTTACCCCAACTAGCGGAAACAATGAGCAGTTCTTC
.,TRBV5-4,15,TRBJ2-5,TRBD2,CASSPGLAGVETQYF,TGTGCCAGCAGCCCGGGACTAGCGGGAGTTGAGACCCAGTACTTC
.,TRBV7-9,14,TRBJ2-1,TRBD2,CASSLAGGINEQFF,TGTGCCAGCAGCTTAGCGGGAGGGATCAATGAGCAGTTCTTC
few,TRBV27,17,TRBJ2-7,TRBD2,CASSYLLAGGPFYEQYF,TGTGCCAGCAGTTACCTACTAGCGGGAGGGCCTTTCTACGAGCAGTACTTC
few,TRBV5-1,16,TRBJ2-2,TRBD2,CASSFSGRVTIGELFF,TGCGCCAGCAGCTTCAGCGGGAGGGTGACGATCGGGGAGCTGTTTTTT
.,TRBV19,13,TRBJ2-7,.,CASSMSDRSEQYF,TGTGCCAGTAGTATGTCCGACAGGTCCGAGCAGTACTTC
.,TRBV4-3,17,TRBJ2-1,TRBD2,CASSQDIGTSGAAEQFF,TGCGCCAGCAGCCAAGATATAGGGACTAGCGGGGCCGCTGAGCAGTTCTTC
.,TRBV4-3,16,TRBJ2-5,TRBD2,CASSQIAGGGQETQYF,TGCGCCAGCAGCCAGATAGCGGGAGGGGGCCAAGAGACCCAGTACTTC
.,TRBV11-2,11,TRBJ2-3,.,CASSLVDTQYF,TGTGCCAGCAGCTTAGTAGATACGCAGTATTTT
.,TRBV7-2,12,TRBJ2-3,.,CASSLAWDTQYF,TGTGCCAGCAGCTTAGCTTGGGATACGCAGTATTTT
.,TRBV7-9,15,TRBJ2-3,TRBD2,CASSFVAGGPGTQYF,TGTGCCAGCAGCTTTGTGGCGGGAGGTCCTGGTACGCAGTATTTT
.,TRBV6-5,15,TRBJ1-2,TRBD1,CATASSGTGGLGYTF,TGTGCCACCGCCTCTTCCGGGACAGGGGGCTTGGGCTACACCTTC